Below, 18 T cell receptor beta chains from the same sample are listed, as sequenced in a study of blood T cell repertoires in COVID-19. Produced via immunoSEQ multiplex PCR; TCRdb's table is partial and in-frame only. This sample has around 170,000 clones, with roughly 80% found just once. The sequencing input was PBMCs or T cells enriched from blood (not recorded which). The origin of the receptors is a woman aged 45 to 65 who had recovered from COVID-19.

This clone was detected only once. V and J are TRBV19 and TRBJ1-4; TRBD1 matches at 8 bases. The CDR3 totals 15 residues. With V trimmed by 3 bases and J by 7 bases, 7 bases remained unmatched. The germline CDR1 and CDR2 sequences are LNHDA and SQIVND (reference sequence). The CDR3 reads CASSMQGAMGEKLFF. DNA for the CDR3: TGTGCCAGTAGTATGCAGGGGGCTATGGGTGAAAAACTGTTTTTT.

The V and J genes are TRBV19 and TRBJ2-6; 8 bases align to TRBD1. Germline V gene sequence: CDR1 LNHDA, CDR2 SQIVND (reference sequence). J gave up 0 bases and V 4 bases, and 5 bases lay outside the gene matches. The CDR3 length is 17 residues. The CDR3 nucleotides are TGTGCCAGTAGTAACGGGACAGGACGCTCTGGGGCCAACGTCCTGACTTTC. Protein sequence: CASSNGTGRSGANVLTF.

The rearrangement uses TRBV3-1 (or the pseudogene TRBV3-2) and TRBJ2-1, with 11 nucleotides matching TRBD2. Germline V gene lookup returns CDR1 LGHDT and CDR2 YNNKEL (reference sequence). This CDR3 spans 20 amino acids. The V segment lost 0 bases and the J segment 6 bases; nucleotides outside the gene matches: 16. The CDR3 sequence: CASSQDGTGKLAGVVNEQFF. The CDR3 nucleotides read TGTGCCAGCAGCCAAGATGGGACAGGGAAACTAGCGGGAGTTGTCAATGAGCAGTTCTTC.

The CDR3 reads CASSRGQLPGQDYGYTF. The CDR3, as DNA: TGTGCCAGCAGTCGGGGCCAGCTTCCGGGACAGGACTATGGCTACACCTTC. The gene calls are TRBV7-9 and TRBJ1-2, with 8 bases aligning to TRBD1. This CDR3 comprises 17 residues. CDR1 is SEHNR and CDR2 is FQNEAQ in the germline V gene (reference sequence). The junction had 15 bases not matched to a gene; V was cut back by 6 bases and J by 3 bases.

The chain links TRBV19 to TRBJ2-3; a weak D match, TRBD2 (6 bases). Germline V gene data show CDR1 as LNHDA and CDR2 as SQIVND (reference sequence). V lost 3 bases, J lost 6 bases, and 13 bases lay in between. The CDR3 has 14 amino acids. CDR3 loop: CASSMWGEGDTQYF. In DNA form, the CDR3 reads TGTGCCAGTAGTATGTGGGGGGAAGGGGATACGCAGTATTTT.

This chain connects TRBV5-1 to TRBJ2-1; 9 bases align to TRBD1. V shed 0 bases and J 7 bases; nucleotides not matched to a gene: 5. This CDR3 has 15 amino acids. Germline CDR1 and CDR2: SGHRS and YFSETQ. Here the CDR3 DNA reads TGCGCCAGCAGCTTGGTTGGGACAGGGTTAAATGAGCAGTTCTTC. It is translated as CASSLVGTGLNEQFF.

The chain carries TRBV2 and TRBJ1-4, with D tentatively TRBD1 (5 bases). The CDR3 is made up of 14 amino acids. V was shortened by 6 bases and J by 6 bases, with 14 bases between the two germline ends. Germline V lookup: CDR1 SNHLY, CDR2 FYNNEI. The CDR3 is CASRTFGTDEKLFF. As DNA, the CDR3 is TGTGCCAGCAGGACCTTCGGGACTGATGAAAAACTGTTTTTT.

The rearrangement joins TRBV3-1 (or the pseudogene TRBV3-2) to TRBJ2-2, with a weak D call TRBD2 (5 bases). Germline V gene sequence: CDR1 LGHDT, CDR2 YNNKEL (reference sequence). This CDR3 contains 14 residues. Deletions cut 4 bases from V and 3 bases from J, with 9 bases between. The CDR3 coding sequence is TGTGCCAGCAGCCGAGGGAAACACACCGGGGAGCTGTTTTTT. Residues: CASSRGKHTGELFF.

In this sample, this clone turned up once. CDR3 sequence reads: CASSLVEASNQPQHF. The CDR3 nucleotides read TGTGCCAGCAGCTTGGTCGAAGCGAGCAATCAGCCCCAGCATTTT. The V call is TRBV5-5, the J call TRBJ1-5; D call uncertain. The V and J ends lost 0 bases and 1 base respectively, with 8 bases between them. The germline V gene encodes CDR1 SGHKS and CDR2 YYEKEE (reference sequence). The CDR3 is made up of 15 amino acids.

The CDR3 region has the DNA TGTGCCAGCAGTCCGACTCGGGAGCAGTTCTTC. This translates into CASSPTREQFF. J is TRBJ2-1 and V is TRBV28; no definite D call. The CDR3 is made up of 11 amino acids. The germline V gene has CDR1 MDHEN and CDR2 SYDVKM. V shed 5 bases and J shed 10 bases, with 9 bases lying between them. Together with reference TRBV28 and TRBJ2-1, the CDR3 gives the full variable domain: DVKVTQSSRYLVKRTGEKVFLECVQDMDHENMFWYRQDPGLGLRLIYFSYDVKMKEKGDIPEGYSVSREKKERFSLILESASTNQTSMYLCASSPTREQFFGPGTRLTVL.

The chain recombines TRBV28 with TRBJ1-2, with D maybe TRBD1 (6 bases). Germline CDR1 is MDHEN and CDR2 is SYDVKM. CDR3 size: 14 residues. V shed 8 bases and J shed 8 bases, with 21 bases lying between them. The CDR3 sequence is CASYDPGTWKGYTF. In DNA, the CDR3 is TGTGCCAGCTATGATCCGGGGACATGGAAGGGCTACACCTTC.

V gene TRBV6-2 or TRBV6-3 combines with J gene TRBJ2-7, with D maybe TRBD1 (6 bases). Looked up from germline, CDR1 is MNHEY and CDR2 is SVGEGT. V was pared by 2 bases and J by 3 bases, with 14 bases between. The CDR3 runs 15 residues. CDR3 residues: CASSYRGGRGYEQYF. In DNA form, the CDR3 reads TGTGCCAGCAGTTACAGAGGGGGAAGGGGCTACGAGCAGTACTTC.

The V gene is TRBV6-5, the J gene TRBJ1-6; 7 nucleotides line up with TRBD1. V lost 5 bases to trimming and J lost 9 bases; unmatched junction nucleotides: 10. The CDR3 runs 15 residues. The germline gives CDR1 MNHEY, CDR2 SVGAGI. The CDR3 spells CASSRGQSRASPLHF. For the CDR3, the DNA is TGTGCCAGCAGTAGGGGACAGTCCAGGGCTTCACCCCTCCACTTT.

The chain has TRBV7-9 and TRBJ2-3, with 8 nucleotides matching TRBD2. The CDR3 is made up of 19 amino acids. J gave up 0 bases and V 2 bases, and 13 bases lay outside the gene matches. CDR1 SEHNR and CDR2 FQNEAQ come from the germline V gene (reference sequence). CDR3 loop: CASSLPGLGSITSTDTQYF. For the CDR3, the DNA is TGTGCCAGCAGCTTACCGGGACTAGGTTCCATTACTAGCACAGATACGCAGTATTTT.

The chain recombines TRBV7-3 with TRBJ2-2; no definite D call. This CDR3 is 15 amino acids long. V was pared by 2 bases and J by 0 bases, with 7 bases between. Germline CDR1 and CDR2: SGHTA and FQGTGA. The CDR3 DNA is TGTGCCAGCAGCTTAGGGCAGACGAACACCGGGGAGCTGTTTTTT. Translating gives CASSLGQTNTGELFF.

The rearrangement joins TRBV7-2 to TRBJ2-5, with 7 bases aligning to TRBD1. Trimming removed 5 bases from V and 9 bases from J; junction bases left unmatched: 6. Germline lookup yields CDR1 SGHTA and CDR2 FQGNSA. This CDR3 has 12 residues. The CDR3 sequence is CASSLRQGAQYF. CDR3 nucleotides: TGTGCCAGCAGCCTCCGACAGGGAGCCCAGTACTTC.

The chain recombines TRBV7-2 with TRBJ1-3; D is possibly TRBD1 (6 bases). V lost 1 base, J lost 3 bases, and 16 bases lay in between. This CDR3 is built from 17 residues. Germline V gives CDR1 SGHTA, CDR2 FQGNSA. The CDR3 is CASSLGITGLDGNTIYF. Written as DNA, the CDR3 is TGTGCCAGCAGCTTAGGGATTACAGGGTTAGATGGAAACACCATATATTTT.

The chain recombines TRBV7-2 with TRBJ2-3, with TRBD2 matching 11 bases. This CDR3 contains 15 residues. CDR1 and CDR2 from the germline V gene are SGHTA and FQGNSA. The V and J ends lost 6 bases and 10 bases, in that order; junction bases with no gene match: 12. CDR3 nucleotide sequence: TGTGCCAGCAGAGGAAATAGCGGGGGGGCGGGAGCGCAGTATTTT. Translating gives CASRGNSGGAGAQYF.